This T cell receptor beta chain stems from a study of blood T cell repertoires in COVID-19. Overall study context: Collection of acute and convalescent COVID-19 samples took place in the United States, Italy and Spain.

Study processing details: Reference gene primer amplification gave estimated nucleated cell counts. Some clones are missing from TCRdb's copy, which holds only in-frame ones; the method was immunoSEQ multiplex PCR. Clone size and the V and J calls come from that table; the DNA yielded D and trimming. The sample carries 200,000 to 250,000 clones, 85% to 90% recorded once. Germline V gene lookup returns CDR1 GTSNPN and CDR2 SVGIG (reference sequence). CDR3 size: 12 residues. The receptor comes from a young man with active or convalescent COVID-19. What was sequenced was peripheral blood. This chain connects TRBV30 to TRBJ1-2, with D maybe TRBD1 (6 bases). CDR3 DNA: TGTGCGGCAGGGGCAGACCAGAGGGGCTACACCTTC. This translates into CAAGADQRGYTF.